Each of the 9 T cell receptor beta chains below was sequenced from the same sample in a study of blood T cell repertoires in COVID-19. TCRdb's table, derived via immunoSEQ multiplex PCR, lists solely in-frame clones and lacks some. This repertoire shows about 380,000 clones, about 88% found once; its top ten account for about 3%. Sequencing used PBMCs or T cells enriched from blood (not recorded which). Receptors were obtained from a woman aged 30 to 39 who had recovered from COVID-19.

This chain joins TRBV11-2 and TRBJ1-1; D gene ambiguous. Germline V CDR1 and CDR2: SGHAT, FQNNGV. This CDR3 region has 12 residues. The V end lost 1 base, the J end lost 8 bases, and 8 bases lay between the germline ends. The CDR3 protein is CASSLGWEEAFF. CDR3 DNA: TGTGCCAGCAGCTTAGGTTGGGAGGAAGCTTTCTTT. Variable domain in full (rest from reference TRBV11-2 and TRBJ1-1): EAGVAQSPRYKIIEKRQSVAFWCNPISGHATLYWYQQILGQGPKLLIQFQNNGVVDDSQLPKDRFSAERLKGVDSTLKIQPAKLEDSAVYLCASSLGWEEAFFGQGTRLTVV.

To note about this clone: The germline gene is not matched at one end of the junction; a read error may be the cause. The chain joins TRBV7-8 to TRBJ2-5; 11 bases match TRBD1. Germline CDR1 and CDR2: SGHVS and FQNEAQ. The CDR3 extends over 13 amino acids. The CDR3 bases are TGTGCCAGCAGCTTAGGGACAGGGGGCGCGGGGGACTTC. Translated: CASSLGTGGAGDF.

This clone has just one count. CDR3 sequence (DNA): TGTGCCAGCAGCGCGGGGGACAGGGCAGGCGGGGAGCTGTTTTTT. Its protein is CASSAGDRAGGELFF. The chain couples TRBV9 to TRBJ2-2; TRBD1 aligns across 9 bases. This CDR3 spans 15 amino acids. Germline V gene lookup returns CDR1 SGDLS and CDR2 YYNGEE. The junction had 7 bases not matched to a gene; V was cut back by 3 bases and J by 7 bases.

The chain links TRBV6-2 or TRBV6-3 to TRBJ1-1; 10 nucleotides agree with TRBD1. This CDR3 has 14 amino acids. Germline loops: CDR1 MNHEY, CDR2 SVGEGT. V shed 6 bases, J shed 5 bases, and the junction held 6 bases outside the gene matches. CDR3 sequence reads: CASSPTGGGTEAFF. DNA for the CDR3: TGTGCCAGCAGCCCGACAGGGGGCGGAACTGAAGCTTTCTTT.

This chain uses TRBV7-6 with TRBJ1-5; TRBD1 matches 7 bases. Germline V CDR1 and CDR2: SGHVS, FNYEAQ. V lost 5 bases, J lost 7 bases, and 14 bases stayed unmatched. The CDR3 loop spans 16 amino acids. This CDR3 reads CASSPEGAALGQPQHF. Here the CDR3 DNA reads TGTGCCAGCAGCCCAGAGGGGGCAGCCCTAGGCCAGCCCCAGCATTTT.

V usage is TRBV7-2 and J usage is TRBJ1-5; tentative D call: TRBD1 (6 bases). Per germline, CDR1 SGHTA and CDR2 FQGNSA. CDR3 length equals 15 residues. Between the trimmed V and J ends, which lost 5 bases and 6 bases, there was a span of 17 bases. The CDR3 region is CASSVGNRVGQPQHF. For the CDR3, the DNA is TGTGCCAGCAGCGTAGGGAACAGGGTCGGTCAGCCCCAGCATTTT. Using reference TRBV7-2 and TRBJ1-5 for the parts outside the CDR3, the full variable domain is GAGVSQSPSNKVTEKGKDVELRCDPISGHTALYWYRQSLGQGLEFLIYFQGNSAPDKSGLPSDRFSAERTGGSVSTLTIQRTQQEDSAVYLCASSVGNRVGQPQHFGDGTRLSIL.

V usage is TRBV6-5 and J usage is TRBJ2-1, with 10 positions matching TRBD1. Germline assignment: CDR1 MNHEY and CDR2 SVGAGI. Germline trimming cut 4 bases from V and 5 bases from J; bases unmatched to any gene: 2. The CDR3 consists of 14 residues. In DNA form, the CDR3 reads TGTGCCAGCAGTTTTGGACAGGGGGACAATGAGCAGTTCTTC. It yields the protein CASSFGQGDNEQFF.

This clone was seen a few times. The chain is built from TRBV11-2 and TRBJ2-7, with 9 nucleotides matching TRBD2. This CDR3 is built from 16 residues. V lost 1 base, J lost 3 bases, and 7 bases stayed unmatched. Germline loops: CDR1 SGHAT, CDR2 FQNNGV. CDR3 loop: CASSLGAGTSLYEQYF. The CDR3 region has the DNA TGTGCCAGCAGCTTAGGGGCCGGGACTAGCCTCTACGAGCAGTACTTC.

This chain uses TRBV5-1 with TRBJ2-3; 7 nucleotides agree with TRBD2. This CDR3 region has 16 residues. Germline assignment: CDR1 SGHRS and CDR2 YFSETQ. Trimming removed 2 bases from V and 3 bases from J; junction bases left unmatched: 9. The CDR3, as DNA: TGCGCCAGCAGCTTTGGGGGACGCGGGAGAACAGATACGCAGTATTTT. Translation: CASSFGGRGRTDTQYF.